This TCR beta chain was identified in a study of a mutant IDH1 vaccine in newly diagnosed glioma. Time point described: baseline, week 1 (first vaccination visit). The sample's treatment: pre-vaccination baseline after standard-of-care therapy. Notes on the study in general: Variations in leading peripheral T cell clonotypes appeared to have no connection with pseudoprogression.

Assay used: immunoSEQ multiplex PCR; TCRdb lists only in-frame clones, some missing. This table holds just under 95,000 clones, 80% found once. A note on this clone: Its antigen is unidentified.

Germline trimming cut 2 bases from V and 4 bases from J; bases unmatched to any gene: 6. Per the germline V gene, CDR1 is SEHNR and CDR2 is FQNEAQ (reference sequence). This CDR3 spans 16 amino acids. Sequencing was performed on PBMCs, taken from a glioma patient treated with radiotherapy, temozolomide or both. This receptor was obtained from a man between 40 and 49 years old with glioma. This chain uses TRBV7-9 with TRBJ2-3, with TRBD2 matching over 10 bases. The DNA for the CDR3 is TGTGCCAGCAGCTTACGCCCTAGCGGGAGCCCAGATACGCAGTATTTT. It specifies CASSLRPSGSPDTQYF.